The next 14 T cell receptor beta chains were all read from a single sample in a study of early T cells in non-severe SARS-CoV-2 infection. TCRdb re-derived calls from the 5' RACE reads in MiXCR, one entry per CDR3 protein. The sample shows some 50,000 distinct CDR3 sequences, around 10% of them seen only once. Sequenced sample: whole blood. The receptors originated from an adult who was a healthcare worker with PCR-confirmed SARS-CoV-2 infection or an uninfected control (not recorded which).

In its sample, this clonotype was seen many times. This chain connects TRBV9 to TRBJ2-3; D is uncertain. The germline V and J ends were trimmed by 0 bases and 5 bases, with 4 bases remaining between them. CDR3 size: 12 residues. The germline gives CDR1 SGDLS, CDR2 YYNGEE. CDR3 protein: CASSVGGDTQYF. CDR3 nucleotides: TGTGCCAGCAGCGTAGGAGGAGATACGCAGTATTTT.

This clonotype was observed at least ten times. V and J are TRBV5-1 and TRBJ2-5; no firm D call. Trimming took 0 bases from V and 6 from J, leaving 15 bases between them. The CDR3 extends over 15 amino acids. Germline V gene lookup returns CDR1 SGHRS and CDR2 YFSETQ. Here the CDR3 reads CASSLVVGIAKTQYF. The CDR3 DNA follows: TGCGCCAGCAGCTTGGTTGTAGGCATCGCGAAGACCCAGTACTTC.

This clonotype was detected a few times. This chain connects TRBV9 to TRBJ1-2; 7 bases are shared with TRBD1. Germline V gene data show CDR1 as SGDLS and CDR2 as YYNGEE. The length of the CDR3 is 16 residues. The trim removed 0 bases at V and 2 bases at J, leaving 7 bases unmatched. The CDR3 DNA follows: TGTGCCAGCAGCGTAGAGGAGGCGACAGGGAACTATGGCTACACCTTC. Protein sequence: CASSVEEATGNYGYTF. Looking up the rest from reference TRBV9 and TRBJ1-2 gives the full variable domain: DSGVTQTPKHLITATGQRVTLRCSPRSGDLSVYWYQQSLDQGLQFLIQYYNGEERAKGNILERFSAQQFPDLHSELNLSSLELGDSALYFCASSVEEATGNYGYTFGSGTRLTVV.

This clonotype was seen at least ten times. The chain links TRBV5-4 to TRBJ1-1, with a weak D call TRBD1 (5 bases). From germline, CDR1 is SGHNT and CDR2 YYREEE (reference sequence). The CDR3 loop spans 13 amino acids. The ends were cut back, 4 bases at V and 6 bases at J, with 13 bases in the middle. The CDR3, as DNA: TGTGCCAGCAGCCTTGTAGGGGATGCTGAAGCTTTCTTT. Translating gives CASSLVGDAEAFF.

In its sample, this clonotype was seen many times. The chain carries TRBV29-1 and TRBJ2-1; 8 bases are a match to TRBD1. Trimming took 3 bases from V and 8 from J; bases not matched to a gene: 12. Germline values: CDR1 SQVTM, CDR2 ANQGSEA. The CDR3 spans 15 residues. The CDR3: CSVDVWQGAKDEQFF. In DNA, the CDR3 is TGCAGCGTTGATGTATGGCAGGGGGCGAAGGATGAGCAGTTCTTC.

This clonotype was detected only a few times. The CDR3 here is CSAGSTGTYEQYF. The CDR3 nucleotides are TGCAGCGCTGGGAGTACAGGGACCTACGAGCAGTACTTC. The chain combines TRBV29-1 with TRBJ2-7; tentatively, D is TRBD1 (6 bases). V gave up 7 bases and J gave up 2 bases, with 15 bases separating them. Germline assignment: CDR1 SQVTM and CDR2 ANQGSEA. The CDR3 loop spans 13 amino acids.

In this sample, this clonotype turned up many times. The rearrangement joins TRBV20-1 to TRBJ1-5; the D gene is possibly TRBD1 (5 bases). The CDR3 sequence is 12 residues long. Germline V CDR1 and CDR2: DFQATT, SNEGSKA (reference sequence). V gave up 3 bases and J gave up 11 bases, with 14 bases separating them. CDR3 nucleotide sequence: TGCAGTGCTAGTTCGGGGCACAAGGCCCAGCATTTT. It translates to CSASSGHKAQHF.

Notes on this clonotype: A read error may be the cause here, since a much bigger clone is one base away. V and J are TRBV7-6 and TRBJ1-5; no clear D. Germline V CDR1 and CDR2: SGHVS, FNYEAQ. The length of the CDR3 is 13 residues. The CDR3 nucleotides are TGTGTCAGCAGCTTAGACGAGGATCAGCCCCAGCATTTT. The encoded protein is CVSSLDEDQPQHF.

There are many counts of this clonotype. The gene calls are TRBV2 and TRBJ2-3; D remains ambiguous. The V end was cut by 7 bases, the J end by 0 bases, with 11 bases between. Germline CDR1 and CDR2: SNHLY and FYNNEI. The CDR3 loop spans 14 amino acids. The CDR3 nucleotides are TGTGCCAGCACCAGAATTAGAAGCACAGATACGCAGTATTTT. Its translation: CASTRIRSTDTQYF. The full variable domain, its missing parts supplied by reference TRBV2 and TRBJ2-3, is EPEVTQTPSHQVTQMGQEVILRCVPISNHLYFYWYRQILGQKVEFLVSFYNNEISEKSEIFDDQFSVERPDGSNFTLKIRSTKLEDSAMYFCASTRIRSTDTQYFGPGTRLTVL.

This clonotype was observed at least ten times. The chain joins TRBV7-9 to TRBJ2-1; tentative D call: TRBD2 (5 bases). The ends were cut back, 1 base at V and 4 bases at J, with 17 bases in the middle. Germline loops: CDR1 SEHNR, CDR2 FQNEAQ (reference sequence). The CDR3 sequence is 17 residues long. CDR3 bases: TGTGCCAGCAGCTTAGATCCCCCTAAGAGGGCTTACAATGAGCAGTTCTTC. Its translation is CASSLDPPKRAYNEQFF.

In its sample, this clonotype was seen many times. The chain recombines TRBV7-2 with TRBJ2-7; 16 nucleotides align to TRBD2. Germline V gives CDR1 SGHTA, CDR2 FQGNSA. V lost 5 bases to trimming and J lost 2 bases; unmatched junction nucleotides: 6. The CDR3 consists of 17 residues. Written as DNA, the CDR3 is TGTGCCAGCAGCACGGGACTAGCGGGAGGGACCCCCTACGAGCAGTACTTC. It specifies CASSTGLAGGTPYEQYF.

This clonotype was found many times. Written as DNA, the CDR3 is TGTGCCAGCATTCTCTCCACAGTCAACACTGAAGCTTTCTTT. Amino acids: CASILSTVNTEAFF. The chain carries TRBV3-1 and TRBJ1-1; D ambiguous. The CDR3 is 14 amino acids. From germline, CDR1 is LGHDT and CDR2 YNNKEL (reference sequence). V lost 7 bases and J lost 2, with 14 bases in between.

This clonotype was seen only once. This chain joins TRBV2 and TRBJ2-7; D is possibly TRBD2 (5 bases). This CDR3 spans 12 amino acids. Germline assignment: CDR1 SNHLY and CDR2 FYNNEI. Trimming cost V 6 bases and J 1 base, with 7 bases left between them. The CDR3 here is CASSGNSYEQYF. CDR3 nucleotides: TGTGCCAGCAGCGGGAATTCCTACGAGCAGTACTTC.

This clonotype was found a few times. The chain is built from TRBV12-3 or TRBV12-4 and TRBJ2-7; D call uncertain. The CDR3 is 11 residues long. Between the trimmed V and J ends, which lost 3 bases and 5 bases, there was a span of 5 bases. The CDR3, as DNA: TGTGCCAGCAGTTTTCCGGACGAGCAGTACTTC. Protein: CASSFPDEQYF.